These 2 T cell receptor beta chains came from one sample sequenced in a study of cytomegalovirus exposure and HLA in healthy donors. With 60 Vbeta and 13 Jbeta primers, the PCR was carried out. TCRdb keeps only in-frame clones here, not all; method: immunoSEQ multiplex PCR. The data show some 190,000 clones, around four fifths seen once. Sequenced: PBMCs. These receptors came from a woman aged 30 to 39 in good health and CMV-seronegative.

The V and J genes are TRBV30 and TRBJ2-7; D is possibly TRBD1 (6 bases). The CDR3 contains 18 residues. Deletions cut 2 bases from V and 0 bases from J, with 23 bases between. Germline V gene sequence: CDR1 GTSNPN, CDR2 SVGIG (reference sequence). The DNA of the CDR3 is TGTGCCTGGAGTCAATGGGACATGCTCACAACGAGCTCCTACGAGCAGTACTTC. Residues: CAWSQWDMLTTSSYEQYF.

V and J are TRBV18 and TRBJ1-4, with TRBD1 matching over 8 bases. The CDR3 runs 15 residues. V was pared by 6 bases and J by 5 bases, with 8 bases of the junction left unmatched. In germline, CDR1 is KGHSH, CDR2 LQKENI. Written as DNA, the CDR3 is TGTGCCAGCTCCCTGGGACAGGCAGGGAATGAAAAACTGTTTTTT. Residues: CASSLGQAGNEKLFF. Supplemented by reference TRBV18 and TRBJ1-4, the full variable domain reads NAGVMQNPRHLVRRRGQEARLRCSPMKGHSHVYWYRQLPEEGLKFMVYLQKENIIDESGMPKERFSAEFPKEGPSILRIQQVVRGDSAAYFCASSLGQAGNEKLFFGSGTQLSVL.